What follows are 11 T cell receptor beta chains derived from one specimen sequenced in a study of shared clonotypes between healthy human individuals. TCRdb's copy holds only in-frame clones and misses some; the assay was immunoSEQ multiplex PCR. The table records 1.6 million or so clones, approximately 97% of them present only once. Sequenced input: naive CD4+ T cells sorted from blood. Subset defined: CD45RA+ positively selected. The receptor source for this set is a man in his thirties or forties in good health.

As to this clone: Within the sample, other DNA sequences also encode this same CDR3. The rearrangement links TRBV7-9 to TRBJ2-1, with D possibly TRBD2 on 6 matching bases. The CDR3 has 13 amino acids. CDR1 and CDR2 (germline): SEHNR, FQNEAQ (reference sequence). V lost 6 bases and J 3 bases, leaving 9 bases between the germline ends. The CDR3 loop is CASSSGSYNEQFF. CDR3 DNA sequence: TGTGCCAGCAGTTCCGGGAGCTACAATGAGCAGTTCTTC.

The chain has TRBV10-3 and TRBJ1-1; 7 nucleotides line up with TRBD1. Trimming took 6 bases from V and 7 from J; bases not matched to a gene: 8. This CDR3 is 13 amino acids long. In germline, CDR1 is ENHRY, CDR2 SYGVKD. In DNA form, the CDR3 reads TGTGCCATCAGCACACAGGGGTCAAATGAAGCTTTCTTT. Amino acids: CAISTQGSNEAFF.

With respect to this clone: The sample holds other DNA sequences that translate to the same CDR3. J is TRBJ2-2 and V is TRBV6-4; D may be TRBD1 (6 bases). V lost 0 bases and J 7 bases, leaving 9 bases between the germline ends. The CDR3 consists of 14 residues. Germline loops: CDR1 MRHNA, CDR2 SNTAGT. CDR3 nucleotides: TGTGCCAGCAGTGACTCACCAGGGGTCGGGGAGCTGTTTTTT. Translation gives CASSDSPGVGELFF.

J is TRBJ2-2 and V is TRBV19, with 13 bases identical to TRBD2. V gave up 7 bases and J gave up 6 bases; unmatched junction bases: 14. This CDR3 is built from 18 residues. The V gene's germline CDR1 is LNHDA and CDR2 SQIVND (reference sequence). DNA of the CDR3: TGTGCCAGTACCGATAGGGGGCCGGGACTAGCGGGATCCGGGGAGCTGTTTTTT. Its protein product is CASTDRGPGLAGSGELFF.

The chain employs TRBV6-5 and TRBJ1-1, with D possibly TRBD1 on 6 matching bases. This CDR3 spans 15 amino acids. Germline-derived CDR1 and CDR2 are MNHEY and SVGAGI. The V end lost 6 bases, the J end lost 0 bases, and 14 bases lay between the germline ends. In nucleotides, the CDR3 is TGTGCCAGCAGACTTGGGGGGGGCATGAACACTGAAGCTTTCTTT. Protein product: CASRLGGGMNTEAFF.

Remarks on this clone: Other DNA sequences of this sample code for an identical CDR3. The V call is TRBV7-3, the J call TRBJ2-3; the D is unclear. V was cut by 2 bases and J by 1 base, with 4 bases left in between. CDR1 and CDR2 (germline): SGHTA, FQGTGA. The CDR3 runs to 13 residues. CDR3 bases: TGTGCCAGCAGCTTATTGGGCACAGATACGCAGTATTTT. Protein product: CASSLLGTDTQYF.

A word on this clone: Other DNA sequences of this sample code for an identical CDR3. J is TRBJ1-1 and V is TRBV5-4; D is uncertain. Germline-derived CDR1 and CDR2 are SGHNT and YYREEE (reference sequence). The CDR3 runs 13 residues. The V and J ends lost 1 base and 1 base respectively, with 5 bases between them. Here the CDR3 reads CASSLPKNTEAFF. CDR3 bases: TGTGCCAGCAGCTTGCCTAAGAACACTGAAGCTTTCTTT.

The rearrangement joins TRBV4-1 to TRBJ1-5; 8 bases fit TRBD1. V was pared by 1 base and J by 6 bases, with 5 bases of the junction left unmatched. Germline lookup yields CDR1 MGHRA and CDR2 YSYEKL. The CDR3 length is 15 residues. The CDR3 DNA reads as TGCGCCAGCAGCCAAGTGGACAGGGATTCTCAGCCCCAGCATTTT. Amino acid sequence: CASSQVDRDSQPQHF.

This rearrangement joins TRBV18 to TRBJ1-2, with TRBD1 matching 8 bases. V gave up 4 bases and J gave up 4 bases; unmatched junction bases: 8. CDR1 is KGHSH and CDR2 is LQKENI in the germline V gene. This CDR3 is 15 amino acids long. CDR3 in DNA: TGTGCCAGCTCACTCGGACAGGGCATCACCTATGGCTACACCTTC. Residues: CASSLGQGITYGYTF.

This chain uses TRBV7-9 with TRBJ1-2, with D uncertain. The germline CDR1 and CDR2 sequences are SEHNR and FQNEAQ (reference sequence). V was pared by 4 bases and J by 2 bases, with 11 bases between. This CDR3 is built from 14 residues. The CDR3 DNA follows: TGTGCCAGCAGCTACACGGACGGAAACTATGGCTACACCTTC. As protein: CASSYTDGNYGYTF.

The rearrangement links TRBV7-6 to TRBJ1-5, with D possibly being TRBD1 (5 bases). Germline CDR1 SGHVS, CDR2 FNYEAQ. The CDR3 runs 17 residues. V was cut by 0 bases and J by 0 bases, with 12 bases left in between. In DNA form, the CDR3 reads TGTGCCAGCAGCTTAGCGTCGAGAGGACATAGCAATCAGCCCCAGCATTTT. This gives the protein CASSLASRGHSNQPQHF.